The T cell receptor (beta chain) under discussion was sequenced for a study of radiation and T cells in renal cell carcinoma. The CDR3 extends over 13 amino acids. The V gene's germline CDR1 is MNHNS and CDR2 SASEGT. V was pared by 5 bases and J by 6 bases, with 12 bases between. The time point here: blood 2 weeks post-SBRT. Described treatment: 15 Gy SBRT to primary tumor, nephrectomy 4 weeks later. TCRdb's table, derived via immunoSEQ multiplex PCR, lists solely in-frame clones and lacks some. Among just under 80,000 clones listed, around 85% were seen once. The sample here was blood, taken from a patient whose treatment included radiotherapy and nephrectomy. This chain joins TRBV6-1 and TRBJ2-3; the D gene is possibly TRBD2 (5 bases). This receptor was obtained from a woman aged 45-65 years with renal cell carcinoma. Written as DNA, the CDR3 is TGTGCCAGCAGTTCCGCGGGTCGGGATACGCAGTATTTT. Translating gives CASSSAGRDTQYF.